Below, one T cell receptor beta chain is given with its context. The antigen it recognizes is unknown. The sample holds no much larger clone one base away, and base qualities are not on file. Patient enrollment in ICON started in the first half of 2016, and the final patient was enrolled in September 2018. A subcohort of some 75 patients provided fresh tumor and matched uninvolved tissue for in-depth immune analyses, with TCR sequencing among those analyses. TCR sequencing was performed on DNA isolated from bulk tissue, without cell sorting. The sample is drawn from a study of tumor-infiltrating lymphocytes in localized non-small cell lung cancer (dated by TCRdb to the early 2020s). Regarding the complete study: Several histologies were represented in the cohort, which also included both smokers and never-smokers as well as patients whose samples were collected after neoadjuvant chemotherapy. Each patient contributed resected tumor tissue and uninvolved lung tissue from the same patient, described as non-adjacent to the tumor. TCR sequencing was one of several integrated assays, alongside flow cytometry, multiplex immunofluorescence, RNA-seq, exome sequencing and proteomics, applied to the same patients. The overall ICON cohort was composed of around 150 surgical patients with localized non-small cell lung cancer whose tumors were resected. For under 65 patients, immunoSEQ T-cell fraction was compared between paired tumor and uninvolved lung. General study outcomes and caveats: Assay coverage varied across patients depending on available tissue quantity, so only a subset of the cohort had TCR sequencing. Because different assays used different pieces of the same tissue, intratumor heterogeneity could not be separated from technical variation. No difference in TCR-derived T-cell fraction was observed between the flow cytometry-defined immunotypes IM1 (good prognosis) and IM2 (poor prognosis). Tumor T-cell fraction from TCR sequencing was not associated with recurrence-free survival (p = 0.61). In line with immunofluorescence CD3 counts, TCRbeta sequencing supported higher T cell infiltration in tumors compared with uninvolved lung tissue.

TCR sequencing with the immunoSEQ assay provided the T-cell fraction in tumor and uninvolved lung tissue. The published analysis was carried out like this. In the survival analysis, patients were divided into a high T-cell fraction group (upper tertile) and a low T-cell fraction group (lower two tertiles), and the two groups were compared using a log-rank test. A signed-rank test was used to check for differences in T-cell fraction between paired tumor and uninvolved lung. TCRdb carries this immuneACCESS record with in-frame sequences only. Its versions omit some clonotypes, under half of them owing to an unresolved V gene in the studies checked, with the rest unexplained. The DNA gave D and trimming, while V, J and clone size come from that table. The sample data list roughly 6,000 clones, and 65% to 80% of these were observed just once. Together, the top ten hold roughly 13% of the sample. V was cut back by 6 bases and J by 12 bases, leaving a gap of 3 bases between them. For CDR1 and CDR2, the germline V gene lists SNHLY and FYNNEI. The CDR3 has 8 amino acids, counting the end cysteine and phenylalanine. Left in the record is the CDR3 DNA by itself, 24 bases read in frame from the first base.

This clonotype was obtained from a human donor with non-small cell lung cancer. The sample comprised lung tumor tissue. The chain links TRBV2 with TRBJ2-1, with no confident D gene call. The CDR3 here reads CASSWQFF. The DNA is TGTGCCAGCAGCTGGCAGTTCTTC.